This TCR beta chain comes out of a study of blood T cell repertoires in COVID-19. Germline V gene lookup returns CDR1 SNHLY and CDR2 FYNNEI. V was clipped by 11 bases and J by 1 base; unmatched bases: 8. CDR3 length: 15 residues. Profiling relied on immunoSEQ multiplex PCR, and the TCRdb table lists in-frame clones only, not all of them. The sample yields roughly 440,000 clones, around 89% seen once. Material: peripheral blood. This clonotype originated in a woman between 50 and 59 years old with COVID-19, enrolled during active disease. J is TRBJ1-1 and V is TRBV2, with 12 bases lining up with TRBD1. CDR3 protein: CAALGTGGWNTEAFF. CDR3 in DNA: TGTGCCGCTCTTGGGACAGGGGGCTGGAACACTGAAGCTTTCTTT.